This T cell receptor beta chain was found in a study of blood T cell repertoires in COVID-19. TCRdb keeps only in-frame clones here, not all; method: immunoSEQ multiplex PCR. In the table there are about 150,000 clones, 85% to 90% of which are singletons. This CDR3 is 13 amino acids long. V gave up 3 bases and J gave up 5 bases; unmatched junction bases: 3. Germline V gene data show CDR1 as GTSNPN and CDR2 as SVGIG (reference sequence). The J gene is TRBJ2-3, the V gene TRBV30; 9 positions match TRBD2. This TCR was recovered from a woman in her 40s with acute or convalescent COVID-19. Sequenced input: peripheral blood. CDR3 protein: CAWRRGGVDTQYF. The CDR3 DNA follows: TGTGCCTGGAGGCGGGGGGGTGTAGATACGCAGTATTTT.